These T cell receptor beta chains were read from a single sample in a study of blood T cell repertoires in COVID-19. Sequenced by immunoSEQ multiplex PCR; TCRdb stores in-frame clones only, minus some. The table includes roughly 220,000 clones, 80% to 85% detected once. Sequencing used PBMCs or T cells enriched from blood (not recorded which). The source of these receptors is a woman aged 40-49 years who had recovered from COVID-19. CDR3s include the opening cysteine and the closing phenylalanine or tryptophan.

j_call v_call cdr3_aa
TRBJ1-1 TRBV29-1 CSVDRAVYTEAFF
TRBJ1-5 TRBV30 CAWSVPTPGQGDQPQHF
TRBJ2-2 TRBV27 CASSLTGTTNTGELFF
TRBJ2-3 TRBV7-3 CASSLGLPSTDTQYF
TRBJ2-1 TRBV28 CASSTTDEQFF
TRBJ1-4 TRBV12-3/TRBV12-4 CASRSGFNEKLFF
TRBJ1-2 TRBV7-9 CASSLRDSKNYGYTF
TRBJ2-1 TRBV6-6 CASSYRGSVYNEQFF
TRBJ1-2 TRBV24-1 CATSEGLYGYTF
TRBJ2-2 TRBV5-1 CASSMDRGQTGELFF
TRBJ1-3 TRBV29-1 CSVVQGPRNTIYF
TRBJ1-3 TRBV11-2 CASSPRQSNVGNTIYF
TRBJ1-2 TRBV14 CASSQAQGGSGYTF
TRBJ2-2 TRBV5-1 CASSFNRATGELFF
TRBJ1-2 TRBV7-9 CASSLAPGQLGYGYTF